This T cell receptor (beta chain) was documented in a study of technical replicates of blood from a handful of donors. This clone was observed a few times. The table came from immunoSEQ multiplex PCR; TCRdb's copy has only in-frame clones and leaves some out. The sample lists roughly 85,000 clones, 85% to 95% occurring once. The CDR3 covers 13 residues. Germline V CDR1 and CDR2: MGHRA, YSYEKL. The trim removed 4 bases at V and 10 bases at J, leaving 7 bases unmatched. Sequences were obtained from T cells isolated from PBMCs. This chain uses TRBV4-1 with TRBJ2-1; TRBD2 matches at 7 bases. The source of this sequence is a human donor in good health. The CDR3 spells CASSPSGGREQFF. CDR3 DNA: TGCGCCAGCAGCCCTTCGGGGGGAAGGGAGCAGTTCTTC.